The 31 T cell receptor beta chains in this list originate from one sample, sequenced in a study of T cells in Graves' hyperthyroidism and ophthalmopathy. The TCR beta CDR3 regions underwent amplification using RNA transcripts as the source. HTBI primers were used for first-round RT-PCR of the TCR CDR3. One entry per CDR3 protein results from TCRdb running MiXCR on the multiplex PCR reads. The top ten hold 25% to 35% of the sample, which has about 400,000 distinct CDR3 sequences, 15% to 17% seen once. Material for sequencing was blood. The source is a woman younger than 35 with Graves' hyperthyroidism that later progressed to Graves' ophthalmopathy.

This clonotype was counted only a few times. CDR3 nucleotide sequence: TGTGCCAGCAGCCAACCGGGGGCCCGGGGGTTGGAGCAGTACTTC. It specifies CASSQPGARGLEQYF. This chain joins TRBV11-1 and TRBJ2-7; either TRBD1 or TRBD2 may supply D (6 bases each). CDR3 size: 15 residues. Germline CDR1 and CDR2: SGHAT and FQDESV (reference sequence). Trimming removed 5 bases at V and 7 bases at J, with 21 bases between.

Ten or more counts support this clonotype. The chain links TRBV5-1 to TRBJ2-1; 8 bases fit TRBD2. Germline V lookup: CDR1 SGHRS, CDR2 YFSETQ. The CDR3 loop spans 16 amino acids. The V gene end was trimmed by 0 bases and the J gene end by 0 bases; junction bases not matched to a gene: 2. CDR3 nucleotides: TGCGCCAGCAGCTTGGGGCGGGAGGTCTCCTACAATGAGCAGTTCTTC. This gives the protein CASSLGREVSYNEQFF.

The table lists this clonotype with many counts. CDR3 in amino acids: CASSRSVNSYNEQFF. The CDR3 coding sequence is TGCGCCAGCAGCCGTAGCGTTAACTCCTACAATGAGCAGTTCTTC. The chain joins TRBV4-3 to TRBJ2-1; D possibly corresponds to TRBD2 (5 bases). Germline values: CDR1 LGHNA, CDR2 YSLEER. Trimming cost V 4 bases and J 0 bases, with 10 bases left between them. The CDR3 extends over 15 amino acids.

In the case of this clonotype: This sequence may be a read error, since a much larger clone differs from it by one base. The genes are TRBV28 and TRBJ2-3, with a possible D match to TRBD1 (6 bases). CDR3 length: 17 residues. The germline CDR1 and CDR2 sequences are MDHEN and SYDVKM. For the CDR3, the DNA is TGTGCCGGCAGTTTATTGGCAGGGGTAGTAAGCACAGATACGCAGTATTTT. It specifies CAGSLLAGVVSTDTQYF.

This clonotype came up many times. The V gene is TRBV27, the J gene TRBJ2-7; TRBD2 agrees at 7 bases. The germline gives CDR1 MNHEY, CDR2 SMNVEV (reference sequence). The CDR3 has 16 amino acids. V dropped 2 bases and J dropped 2; count of bases not matched to a gene: 9. CDR3 in DNA: TGTGCCAGCAGTTTAAGGATTATGGGGGGGGCCTACGAGCAGTACTTC. Amino acids: CASSLRIMGGAYEQYF.

This clonotype was found a few times. The chain uses TRBV4-3 and TRBJ1-1, with D possibly TRBD1 on 6 matching bases. V lost 2 bases and J lost 1, with 8 bases in between. The germline CDR1 and CDR2 sequences are LGHNA and YSLEER. The length of the CDR3 is 14 residues. The CDR3 here is CASSQTRGNTEAFF. CDR3 DNA sequence: TGCGCCAGCAGCCAAACCAGGGGGAACACTGAAGCTTTCTTT.

This clonotype came up once. The rearrangement joins TRBV2 to TRBJ1-2; D uncertain. Germline V gives CDR1 SNHLY, CDR2 FYNNEI. This CDR3 contains 12 residues. The germline V and J ends were trimmed by 5 bases and 9 bases, with 13 bases remaining between them. The CDR3 protein is CASSRDRWSYTF. CDR3 bases: TGTGCCAGCAGTCGAGACCGCTGGAGCTACACCTTC.

In nucleotides, the CDR3 is TGTGCCAGCAGTTACTCTAAAAAACCGGGACTAGCGGGAAGGGGCGCCTACGAGCAGTACTTC. Translated: CASSYSKKPGLAGRGAYEQYF. The chain combines TRBV6-6 with TRBJ2-7; 13 nucleotides align to TRBD2. V gave up 0 bases and J gave up 2 bases; unmatched junction bases: 16. CDR3 length: 21 amino acids. Germline loops: CDR1 MNHNY, CDR2 SVGAGI (reference sequence).

This clonotype showed up many times. The V gene is TRBV2, the J gene TRBJ1-5; 12 nucleotides match TRBD1. The junction had 6 bases not matched to a gene; V was cut back by 6 bases and J by 6 bases. The CDR3 totals 15 residues. Per germline, CDR1 SNHLY and CDR2 FYNNEI. For the CDR3, the DNA is TGTGCCAGCAGAACGGGACAGGGGGCGGGTCAGCCCCAGCATTTT. It specifies CASRTGQGAGQPQHF.

Details on this clonotype: This sequence may be a read error, since a much larger clone differs from it by one base. This sequence joins TRBV27 and TRBJ2-3; D uncertain. Trimming left V 5 bases short and J 5 bases short, with 14 bases between. This CDR3 is 14 amino acids long. The germline gives CDR1 MNHEY, CDR2 SMNVEV (reference sequence). The CDR3 protein is CASSLLGLGDTQYF. The DNA of the CDR3 is TGTGCCAGCAGTCTTTTAGGGCTGGGAGATACGCAGTATTTT.

This clonotype came up many times. This chain joins TRBV7-8 and TRBJ1-1; D remains ambiguous. Germline assignment: CDR1 SGHVS and CDR2 FQNEAQ. The ends were cut back, 6 bases at V and 4 bases at J, with 21 bases in the middle. The CDR3 spans 16 residues. CDR3 sequence (DNA): TGTGCCAGCAGTTCCACGTCCACCGGGGAACGCACTGAAGCTTTCTTT. Protein: CASSSTSTGERTEAFF. Drawing the rest from reference TRBV7-8 and TRBJ1-1, the complete variable domain is GAGVSQSPRYKVAKRGQDVALRCDPISGHVSLFWYQQALGQGPEFLTYFQNEAQLDKSGLPSDRFFAERPEGSVSTLKIQRTQQEDSAVYLCASSSTSTGERTEAFFGQGTRLTVV.

This clonotype was picked up a small number of times. The genes are TRBV5-1 and TRBJ2-2, with 13 bases identical to TRBD2. The CDR3 is 16 amino acids. V gave up 2 bases and J gave up 11 bases; unmatched junction bases: 9. Germline CDR1 and CDR2: SGHRS and YFSETQ. CDR3 region: CASSFPAWTSGRELFF. In nucleotides, the CDR3 is TGCGCCAGCAGCTTCCCAGCCTGGACTAGCGGGAGAGAGCTGTTTTTT.

Ten or more counts support this clonotype. J is TRBJ2-2 and V is TRBV6-2 or TRBV6-3; 11 nucleotides line up with TRBD1. The CDR3 covers 17 residues. Trimming cost V 6 bases and J 4 bases; bases outside gene matches: 10. Germline values: CDR1 MNHEY, CDR2 SVGEGT. The CDR3 DNA reads as TGTGCCAGCAGCTACAATCCGGGACAGGGGGTCACCGGGGAGCTGTTTTTT. Amino acids: CASSYNPGQGVTGELFF.

CDR3 loop: CASSQDQGLADTQYF. DNA of the CDR3: TGCGCCAGCAGCCAAGATCAAGGGCTAGCAGATACGCAGTATTTT. The chain links TRBV4-3 to TRBJ2-3; D is unresolved. Trimming removed 0 bases at V and 4 bases at J, with 11 bases between. The CDR3 runs 15 residues. CDR1 is LGHNA, CDR2 YSLEER, per germline.

There are a few counts of this clonotype. The chain couples TRBV5-4 to TRBJ2-5; 7 positions agree with TRBD1. Germline V gene sequence: CDR1 SGHNT, CDR2 YYREEE (reference sequence). The CDR3 is 15 amino acids. With V trimmed by 5 bases and J by 1 base, 8 bases remained unmatched. The CDR3 DNA sequence: TGTGCCAGCAGTGAAGCTGACAGGGCCCAAGAGACCCAGTACTTC. Translation: CASSEADRAQETQYF. Using reference TRBV5-4 and TRBJ2-5 for the parts outside the CDR3, the full variable domain is ETGVTQSPTHLIKTRGQQVTLRCSSQSGHNTVSWYQQALGQGPQFIFQYYREEENGRGNFPPRFSGLQFPNYSSELNVNALELDDSALYLCASSEADRAQETQYFGPGTRLLVL.

The sample holds a few counts of this clonotype. The V and J genes are TRBV29-1 and TRBJ1-2; 10 positions match TRBD1. CDR1 SQVTM and CDR2 ANQGSEA come from the germline V gene. This CDR3 has 14 amino acids. Losses at the gene ends were 2 bases for V and 4 bases for J; bases not matched to a gene: 4. Written as DNA, the CDR3 is TGCAGCGTTGAATCCGGGACAGGGGCCTATGGCTACACCTTC. Its protein is CSVESGTGAYGYTF. The variable domain in full, with the rest retrieved from reference TRBV29-1 and TRBJ1-2, is SAVISQKPSRDICQRGTSLTIQCQVDSQVTMMFWYRQQPGQSLTLIATANQGSEATYESGFVIDKFPISRPNLTFSTLTVSNMSPEDSSIYLCSVESGTGAYGYTFGSGTRLTVV.

The chain recombines TRBV20-1 with TRBJ2-1; 12 bases line up with TRBD2. Germline values: CDR1 DFQATT, CDR2 SNEGSKA (reference sequence). Trimming cost V 5 bases and J 8 bases; bases outside gene matches: 28. This CDR3 is 21 amino acids long. The CDR3 spells CSAYIQNRVPQTSGSGDEQFF. CDR3 DNA sequence: TGCAGTGCTTACATACAAAACAGGGTCCCACAGACTAGCGGGAGTGGGGATGAGCAGTTCTTC.

This clonotype was seen ten or more times. The V and J genes are TRBV5-1 and TRBJ1-4; possible D gene TRBD1, 5 bases. This CDR3 contains 13 residues. The ends were cut back, 6 bases at V and 4 bases at J, with 10 bases in the middle. Germline values: CDR1 SGHRS, CDR2 YFSETQ. CDR3 protein: CASTIGDNEKLFF. In DNA form, the CDR3 reads TGCGCCAGCACCATAGGGGATAATGAAAAACTGTTTTTT.

This clonotype has just a few counts. This chain uses TRBV20-1 with TRBJ2-5; D unclear. Germline CDR1 is DFQATT and CDR2 is SNEGSKA (reference sequence). The CDR3 covers 13 residues. Trimming removed 1 base at V and 1 base at J, with 7 bases between. In nucleotides, the CDR3 is TGCAGTGCTAGAGCCCTCGGCCAAGAGACCCAGTACTTC. Its translation: CSARALGQETQYF.

This clonotype was seen more than once but under ten times. The chain's CDR3 is CASSLYRGKNTEAFF. As DNA, the CDR3 is TGTGCCAGCAGCTTGTACAGGGGGAAGAACACTGAAGCTTTCTTT. This chain joins TRBV7-9 and TRBJ1-1; TRBD1 aligns across 8 bases. The CDR3 consists of 15 residues. Per germline, CDR1 SEHNR and CDR2 FQNEAQ (reference sequence). V lost 3 bases and J lost 1; bases outside the gene matches: 4.

The V call is TRBV7-9, the J call TRBJ2-7, with a tentative D call TRBD1 (6 bases). The CDR3 length is 13 residues. Per the germline V gene, CDR1 is SEHNR and CDR2 is FQNEAQ (reference sequence). Trimming shortened V by 4 bases and J by 2 bases, and 9 bases separated the two germline ends. CDR3 sequence: CASSYGTPYEQYF. The CDR3 DNA sequence: TGTGCCAGCAGCTACGGGACACCCTACGAGCAGTACTTC.

Many counts were recorded for this clonotype. The chain links TRBV6-2 or TRBV6-3 to TRBJ2-7, with TRBD2 as a possible D gene (5 bases). This CDR3 contains 15 residues. Per the germline V gene, CDR1 is MNHEY and CDR2 is SVGEGT. Trimming left V 6 bases short and J 0 bases short, with 15 bases between. CDR3: CASRIEAERSYEQYF. CDR3 bases: TGTGCCAGCAGAATAGAAGCGGAACGCTCCTACGAGCAGTACTTC.

This clonotype was counted many times. This chain joins TRBV30 and TRBJ1-5, with 7 positions matching TRBD1. The ends lost 0 bases at V and 6 bases at J; junction bases unmatched: 17. The CDR3 sequence is 18 residues long. Germline values: CDR1 GTSNPN, CDR2 SVGIG (reference sequence). CDR3 residues: CAWSVALPTGAAPQPQHF. The CDR3 DNA sequence: TGTGCCTGGAGTGTAGCCCTCCCAACAGGGGCCGCTCCTCAGCCCCAGCATTTT.

This clonotype was observed a few times. The genes are TRBV20-1 and TRBJ1-5, with a tentative D call TRBD1 (5 bases). Germline V gene sequence: CDR1 DFQATT, CDR2 SNEGSKA (reference sequence). The length of the CDR3 is 15 residues. The germline V and J ends were trimmed by 0 bases and 2 bases, with 11 bases remaining between them. The CDR3 loop reads CSAREPQAGNQPQHF. CDR3 DNA: TGCAGTGCTAGAGAGCCACAGGCGGGCAATCAGCCCCAGCATTTT.

This clonotype came up many times. The genes are TRBV11-2 and TRBJ2-1, with D possibly matching TRBD1 (5 bases). Germline loops: CDR1 SGHAT, CDR2 FQNNGV. There are 12 residues in the CDR3. Trimming pared 5 bases from V and 14 bases from J, leaving 16 bases between. The CDR3, as DNA: TGTGCCAGCAGCCCCCAGGGCGAGTTAGAGTTCTTC. Translating it yields CASSPQGELEFF.

This clonotype showed up just a few times. The chain has TRBV27 and TRBJ2-3; a weak D match, TRBD2 (6 bases). CDR1 is MNHEY and CDR2 is SMNVEV in the germline V gene (reference sequence). CDR3 length: 15 amino acids. V was shortened by 3 bases and J by 3 bases, with 13 bases between the two germline ends. The CDR3 sequence is CASSLGLAITDTQYF. The CDR3 nucleotides read TGTGCCAGCAGTTTGGGGCTAGCGATTACAGATACGCAGTATTTT.

The gene calls are TRBV10-3 and TRBJ2-1; TRBD2 aligns across 9 bases. Germline V gene lookup returns CDR1 ENHRY and CDR2 SYGVKD. V lost 3 bases, J lost 0 bases, and 24 bases stayed unmatched. The CDR3 runs 23 residues. Written as DNA, the CDR3 is TGTGCCATCAGTGACTCACAGGGTAGGTTAGCGGGAGAGCTCGGAAGCTCCTACAATGAGCAGTTCTTC. Encoded protein: CAISDSQGRLAGELGSSYNEQFF.

This clonotype has at least ten counts. The chain uses TRBV20-1 and TRBJ2-7, with 7 bases aligning to TRBD1. The V segment lost 5 bases and the J segment 2 bases; nucleotides outside the gene matches: 6. This CDR3 region has 13 residues. CDR1 DFQATT and CDR2 SNEGSKA come from the germline V gene (reference sequence). CDR3 coding DNA: TGCAGTGCTGCAGACAGGGAACCCTACGAGCAGTACTTC. Translated: CSAADREPYEQYF.

The rearrangement links TRBV7-9 to TRBJ1-2; TRBD1 aligns across 10 bases. This CDR3 region has 17 residues. Losses at the gene ends were 6 bases for V and 1 base for J; bases not matched to a gene: 11. CDR1 is SEHNR, CDR2 FQNEAQ, per germline (reference sequence). The CDR3 loop reads CASSVPGQGPDNYGYTF. The CDR3 nucleotides are TGTGCCAGCAGTGTTCCGGGACAGGGGCCGGATAACTATGGCTACACCTTC.

This clonotype was seen at least ten times. V and J are TRBV19 and TRBJ1-5; the D is unclear. The CDR3 totals 13 residues. The V end was cut by 3 bases, the J end by 2 bases, with 5 bases between. The V gene's germline CDR1 is LNHDA and CDR2 SQIVND (reference sequence). The CDR3 protein is CASSMSGNQPQHF. CDR3 DNA: TGTGCCAGTAGTATGTCCGGCAATCAGCCCCAGCATTTT.

Many counts were recorded for this clonotype. The chain recombines TRBV20-1 with TRBJ1-5, with 7 bases identical to TRBD1. J was trimmed by 7 bases and V by 6 bases; bases with no gene match: 9. The CDR3 spans 13 residues. The germline gives CDR1 DFQATT, CDR2 SNEGSKA (reference sequence). Written as DNA, the CDR3 is TGCAGTGCCCAGACAGGGACGGGGCAGCCCCAGCATTTT. Translated: CSAQTGTGQPQHF.